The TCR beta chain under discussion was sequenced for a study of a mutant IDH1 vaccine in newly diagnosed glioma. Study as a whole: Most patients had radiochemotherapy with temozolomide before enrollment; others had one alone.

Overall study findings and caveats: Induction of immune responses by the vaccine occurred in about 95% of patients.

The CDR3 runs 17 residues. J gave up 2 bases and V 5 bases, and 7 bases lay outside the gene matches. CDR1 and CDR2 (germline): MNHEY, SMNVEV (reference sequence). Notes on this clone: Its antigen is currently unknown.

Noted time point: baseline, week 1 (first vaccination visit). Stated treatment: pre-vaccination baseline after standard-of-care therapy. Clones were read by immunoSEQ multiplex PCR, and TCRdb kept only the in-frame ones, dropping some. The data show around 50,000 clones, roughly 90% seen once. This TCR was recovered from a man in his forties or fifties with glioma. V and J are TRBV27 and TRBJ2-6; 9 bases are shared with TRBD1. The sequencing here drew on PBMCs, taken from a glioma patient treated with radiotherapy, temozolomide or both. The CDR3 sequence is CASSRLQGAAGANVLTF. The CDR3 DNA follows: TGTGCCAGCAGTCGCCTACAGGGGGCGGCTGGGGCCAACGTCCTGACTTTC.